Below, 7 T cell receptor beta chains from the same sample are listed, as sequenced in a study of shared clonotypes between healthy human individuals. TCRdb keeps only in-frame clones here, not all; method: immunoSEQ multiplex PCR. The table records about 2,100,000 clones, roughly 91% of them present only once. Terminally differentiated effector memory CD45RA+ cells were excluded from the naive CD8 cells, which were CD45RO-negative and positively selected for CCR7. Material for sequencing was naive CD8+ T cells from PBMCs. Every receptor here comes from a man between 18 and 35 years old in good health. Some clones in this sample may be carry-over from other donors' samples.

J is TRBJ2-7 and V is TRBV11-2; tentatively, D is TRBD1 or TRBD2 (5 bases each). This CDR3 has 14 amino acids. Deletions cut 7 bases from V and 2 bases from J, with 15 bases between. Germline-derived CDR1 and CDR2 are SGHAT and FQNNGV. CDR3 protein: CASTRRDPTYEQYF. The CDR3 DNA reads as TGTGCCAGCACCCGCCGGGACCCTACCTACGAGCAGTACTTC.

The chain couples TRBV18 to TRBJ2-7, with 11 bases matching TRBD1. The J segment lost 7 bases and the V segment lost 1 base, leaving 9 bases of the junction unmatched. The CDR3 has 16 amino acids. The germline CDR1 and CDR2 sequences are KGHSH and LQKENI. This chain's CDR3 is CASSPLLDRGLGEQYF. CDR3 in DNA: TGTGCCAGCTCACCACTTCTGGACAGGGGGCTGGGTGAGCAGTACTTC.

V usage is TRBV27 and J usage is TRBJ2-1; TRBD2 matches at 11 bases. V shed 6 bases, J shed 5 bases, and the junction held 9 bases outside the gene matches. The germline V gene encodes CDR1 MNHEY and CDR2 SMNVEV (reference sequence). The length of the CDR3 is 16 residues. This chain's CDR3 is CASSPRLLAGDNEQFF. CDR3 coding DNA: TGTGCCAGCAGCCCCCGGTTACTAGCGGGGGACAATGAGCAGTTCTTC.

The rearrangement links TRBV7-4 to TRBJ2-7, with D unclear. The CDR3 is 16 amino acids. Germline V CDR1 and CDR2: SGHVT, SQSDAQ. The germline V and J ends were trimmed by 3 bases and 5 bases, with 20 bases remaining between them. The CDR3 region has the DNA TGTGCCAGCAGCTTGAATCAGCGATCCCTTCCCAACGAGCAGTACTTC. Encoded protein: CASSLNQRSLPNEQYF. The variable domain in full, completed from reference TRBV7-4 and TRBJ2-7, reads GAGVSQSPRYKVAKRGRDVALRCDSISGHVTLYWYRQTLGQGSEVLTYSQSDAQRDKSGRPSGRFSAERPERSVSTLKIQRTEQGDSAVYLCASSLNQRSLPNEQYFGPGTRLTVT.

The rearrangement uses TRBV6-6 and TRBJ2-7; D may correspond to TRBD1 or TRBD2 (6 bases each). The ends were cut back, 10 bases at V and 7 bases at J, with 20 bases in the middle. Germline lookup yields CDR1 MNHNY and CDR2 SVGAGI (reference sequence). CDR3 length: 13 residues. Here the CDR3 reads CAIKKGGAGEQYF. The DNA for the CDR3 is TGTGCCATAAAGAAGGGGGGCGCGGGGGAGCAGTACTTC.

The CDR3 nucleotides read TGTGCCAGCAGCGGGAACCCCCCCCCTAGCGTGGTCTCCTACGAGCAGTACTTC. Residues: CASSGNPPPSVVSYEQYF. The rearrangement links TRBV11-3 to TRBJ2-7, with D possibly being TRBD2 (6 bases). Germline values: CDR1 SGHNT, CDR2 YENEEA. The V and J ends lost 5 bases and 0 bases respectively, with 23 bases between them. The CDR3 is 18 residues long.

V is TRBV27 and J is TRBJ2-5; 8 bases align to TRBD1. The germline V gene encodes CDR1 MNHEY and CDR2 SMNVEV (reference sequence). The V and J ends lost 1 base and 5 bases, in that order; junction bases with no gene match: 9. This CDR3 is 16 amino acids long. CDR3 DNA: TGTGCCAGCAGTTTATTGGACAGGGCGGGGAGTGAGACCCAGTACTTC. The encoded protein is CASSLLDRAGSETQYF.